Reported below is one TCR beta chain. The antigen is unknown. The use of a sample-barcoded 5' primer and a J-beta primer mix characterized a second PCR of roughly 6 to 11 cycles. The authors tagged each cDNA molecule using a template-switch adaptor with 12 random nucleotides. Each CDR3 protein is one row after TCRdb ran MiXCR on the 5' RACE reads. The sample carries around 1.5 million distinct CDR3 sequences, around 59% recorded once. This entry is derived from a study of blood T cells in healthy people across ages. Study-level findings and limits: Expanded clonotype shifts may have been confounded, as the donors had an unknown CMV status. Among T cells, TCR beta diversity per million cells dropped roughly linearly as age rose. Donors of long life had a larger count of naive CD4+ cells and greater diversity than aged donors.

This clonotype originated in a young man in good health. The sample comprised blood.

CDR3 residues: CASRTDGYNEQFF. The CDR3 DNA follows: TGTGCCAGCAGGACCGACGGATACAATGAGCAGTTCTTC. The chain links TRBV6-2 or TRBV6-3 to TRBJ2-1; no reliable D call. V gave up 6 bases and J gave up 4 bases, with 10 bases separating them. This CDR3 contains 13 residues. The germline gives CDR1 MNHEY, CDR2 SVGEGT.